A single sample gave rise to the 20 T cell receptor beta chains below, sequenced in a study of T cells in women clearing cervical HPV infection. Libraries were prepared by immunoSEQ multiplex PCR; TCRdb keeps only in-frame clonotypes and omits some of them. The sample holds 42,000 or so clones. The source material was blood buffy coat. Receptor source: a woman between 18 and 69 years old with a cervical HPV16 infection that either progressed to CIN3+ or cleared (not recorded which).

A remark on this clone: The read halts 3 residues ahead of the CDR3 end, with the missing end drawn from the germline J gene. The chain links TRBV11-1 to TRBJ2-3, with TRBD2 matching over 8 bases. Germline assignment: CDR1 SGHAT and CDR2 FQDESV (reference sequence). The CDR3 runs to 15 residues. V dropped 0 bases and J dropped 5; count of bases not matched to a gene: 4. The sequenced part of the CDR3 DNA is TGTGCCAGCAGCTTAGCCCGGGGGGGCGGAGATACG. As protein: CASSLARGGGDT. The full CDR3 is CASSLARGGGDTQYF. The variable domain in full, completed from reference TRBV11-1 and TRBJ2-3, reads EAEVAQSPRYKITEKSQAVAFWCDPISGHATLYWYRQILGQGPELLVQFQDESVVDDSQLPKDRFSAERLKGVDSTLKIQPAELGDSAMYLCASSLARGGGDTQYFGPGTRLTVL.

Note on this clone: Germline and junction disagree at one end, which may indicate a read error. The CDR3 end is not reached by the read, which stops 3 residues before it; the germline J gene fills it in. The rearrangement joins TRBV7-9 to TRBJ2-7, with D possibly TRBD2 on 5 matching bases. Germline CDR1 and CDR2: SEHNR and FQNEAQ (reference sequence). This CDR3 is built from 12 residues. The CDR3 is CSSSGLGYEQYF. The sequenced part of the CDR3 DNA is TGTTCCAGCAGCGGACTGGGCTACGAG.

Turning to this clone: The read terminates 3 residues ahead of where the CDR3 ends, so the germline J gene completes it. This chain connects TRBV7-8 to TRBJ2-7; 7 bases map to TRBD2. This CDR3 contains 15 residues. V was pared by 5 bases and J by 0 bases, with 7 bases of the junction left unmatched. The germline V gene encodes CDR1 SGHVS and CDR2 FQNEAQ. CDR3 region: CASSPTAGNSYEQYF. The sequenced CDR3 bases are TGTGCCAGCAGCCCGACAGCGGGGAACTCCTACGAG.

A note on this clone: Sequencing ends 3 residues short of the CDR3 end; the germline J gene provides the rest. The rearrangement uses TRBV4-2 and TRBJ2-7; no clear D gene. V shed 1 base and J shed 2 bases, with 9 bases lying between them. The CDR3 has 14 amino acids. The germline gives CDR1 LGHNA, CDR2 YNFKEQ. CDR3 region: CASSQGRLTYEQYF. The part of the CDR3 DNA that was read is TGTGCCAGCAGCCAAGGGAGACTGACCTACGAG.

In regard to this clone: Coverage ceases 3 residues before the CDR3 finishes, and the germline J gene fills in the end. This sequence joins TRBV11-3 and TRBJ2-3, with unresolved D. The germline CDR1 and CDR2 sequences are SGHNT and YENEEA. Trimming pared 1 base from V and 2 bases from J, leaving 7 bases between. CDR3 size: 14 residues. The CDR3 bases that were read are TGTGCCAGCAGCTTAGTAAGGTCCACAGATACG. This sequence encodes CASSLVRSTDT. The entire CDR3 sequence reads CASSLVRSTDTQYF.

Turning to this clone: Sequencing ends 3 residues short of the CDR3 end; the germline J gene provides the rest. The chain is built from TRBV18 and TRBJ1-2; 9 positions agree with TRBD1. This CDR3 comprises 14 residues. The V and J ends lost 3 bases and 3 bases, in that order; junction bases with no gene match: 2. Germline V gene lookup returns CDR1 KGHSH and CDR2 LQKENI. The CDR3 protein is CASSPGQGYYGYTF. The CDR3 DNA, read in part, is TGTGCCAGCTCACCGGGACAGGGCTACTATGGC.

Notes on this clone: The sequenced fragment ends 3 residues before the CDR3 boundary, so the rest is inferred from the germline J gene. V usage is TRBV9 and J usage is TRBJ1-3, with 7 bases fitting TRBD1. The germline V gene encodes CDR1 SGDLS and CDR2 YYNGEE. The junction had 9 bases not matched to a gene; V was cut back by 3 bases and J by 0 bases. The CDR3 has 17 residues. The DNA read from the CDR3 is TGTGCCAGCAGCGGTCCGGGACAGTTATCCTCTGGAAACACC. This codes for CASSGPGQLSSGNT. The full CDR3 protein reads CASSGPGQLSSGNTIYF.

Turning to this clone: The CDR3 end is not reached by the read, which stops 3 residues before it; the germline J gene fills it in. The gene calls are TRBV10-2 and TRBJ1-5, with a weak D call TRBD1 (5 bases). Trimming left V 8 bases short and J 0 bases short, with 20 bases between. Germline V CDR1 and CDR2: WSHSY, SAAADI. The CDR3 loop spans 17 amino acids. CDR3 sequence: CASCNAGTPGSNQPQHF. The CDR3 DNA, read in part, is TGCGCCAGCTGTAACGCCGGGACTCCCGGTAGCAATCAGCCC.

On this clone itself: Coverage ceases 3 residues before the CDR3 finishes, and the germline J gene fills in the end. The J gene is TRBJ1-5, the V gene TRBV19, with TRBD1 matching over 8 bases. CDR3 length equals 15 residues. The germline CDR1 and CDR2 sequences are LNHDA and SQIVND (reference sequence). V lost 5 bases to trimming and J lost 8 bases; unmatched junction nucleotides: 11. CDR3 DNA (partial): TGTGCCAGTAGTGGACTCGGGACAGGCGACGAGCCC. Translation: CASSGLGTGDEP. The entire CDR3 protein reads CASSGLGTGDEPQHF.

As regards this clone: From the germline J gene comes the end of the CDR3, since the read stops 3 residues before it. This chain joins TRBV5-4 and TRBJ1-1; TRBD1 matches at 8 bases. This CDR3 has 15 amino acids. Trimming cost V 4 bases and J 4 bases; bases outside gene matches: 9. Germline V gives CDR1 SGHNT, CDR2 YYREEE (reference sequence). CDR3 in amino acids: CASSNRQGKGTEAFF. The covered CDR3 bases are TGTGCCAGCAGCAACAGACAGGGGAAAGGCACTGAA.

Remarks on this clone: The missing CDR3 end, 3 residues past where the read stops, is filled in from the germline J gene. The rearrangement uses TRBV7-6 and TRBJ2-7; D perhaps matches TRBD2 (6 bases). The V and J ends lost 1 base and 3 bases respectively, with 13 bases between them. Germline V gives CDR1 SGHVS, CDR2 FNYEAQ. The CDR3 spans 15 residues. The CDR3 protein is CASSLDQGLSYEQYF. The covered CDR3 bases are TGTGCCAGCAGCTTAGATCAGGGACTGAGCTACGAG.

CDR3 protein: CSARIGQGSSPLHF. Incomplete CDR3 DNA: TGCAGTGCTAGAATCGGGCAGGGCAGTTCACCC. The chain carries TRBV20-1 and TRBJ1-6; D may be TRBD1 (5 bases). The read terminates 3 residues before the CDR3 end, so the remaining end is supplied by the germline J gene. Trimming pared 2 bases from V and 9 bases from J, leaving 14 bases between. The germline V gene encodes CDR1 DFQATT and CDR2 SNEGSKA (reference sequence). This CDR3 is built from 14 residues.

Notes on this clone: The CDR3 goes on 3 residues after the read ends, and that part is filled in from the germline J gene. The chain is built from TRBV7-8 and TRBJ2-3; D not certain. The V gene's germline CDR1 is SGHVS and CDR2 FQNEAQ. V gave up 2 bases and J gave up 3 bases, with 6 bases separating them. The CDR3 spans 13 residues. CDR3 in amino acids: CASSLSLTDTQYF. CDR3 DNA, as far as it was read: TGTGCCAGCAGCTTATCCCTTACAGATACG.

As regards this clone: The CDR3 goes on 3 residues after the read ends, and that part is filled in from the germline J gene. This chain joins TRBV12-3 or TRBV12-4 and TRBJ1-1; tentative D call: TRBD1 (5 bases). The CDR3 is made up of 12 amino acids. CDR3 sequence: CASGQLSKGAFF. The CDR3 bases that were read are TGTGCCAGCGGACAACTCTCTAAAGGA.

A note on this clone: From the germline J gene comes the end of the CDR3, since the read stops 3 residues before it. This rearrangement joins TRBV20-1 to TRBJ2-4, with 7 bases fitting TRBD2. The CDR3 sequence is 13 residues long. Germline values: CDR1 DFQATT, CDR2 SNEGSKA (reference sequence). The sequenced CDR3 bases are TGCAGTGCTAGATCGGGAACCGCGGGGGAT. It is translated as CSARSGTAGD. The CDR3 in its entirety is CSARSGTAGDQYF.

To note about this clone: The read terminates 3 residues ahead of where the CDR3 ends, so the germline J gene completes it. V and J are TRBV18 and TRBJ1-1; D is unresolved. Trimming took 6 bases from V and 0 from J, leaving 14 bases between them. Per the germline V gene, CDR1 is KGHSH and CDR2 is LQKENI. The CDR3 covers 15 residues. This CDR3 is CASSRSRTMNTEAFF. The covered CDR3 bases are TGTGCCAGCTCTCGGTCTCGAACCATGAACACTGAA.

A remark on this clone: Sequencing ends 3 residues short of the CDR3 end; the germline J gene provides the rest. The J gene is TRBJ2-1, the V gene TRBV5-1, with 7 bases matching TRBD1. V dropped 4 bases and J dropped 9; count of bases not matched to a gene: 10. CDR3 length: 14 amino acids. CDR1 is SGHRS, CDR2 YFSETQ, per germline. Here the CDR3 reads CASSPDRELGEQFF. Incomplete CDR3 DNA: TGCGCCAGCAGCCCCGACAGGGAGTTAGGTGAG.

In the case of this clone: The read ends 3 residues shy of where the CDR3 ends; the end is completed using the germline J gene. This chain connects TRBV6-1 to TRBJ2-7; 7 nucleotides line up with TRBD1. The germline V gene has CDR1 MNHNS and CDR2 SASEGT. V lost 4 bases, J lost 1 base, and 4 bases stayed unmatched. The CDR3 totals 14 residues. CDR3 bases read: TGTGCCAGCAGTGCCGGGACAGATTCCTACGAG. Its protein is CASSAGTDSYE. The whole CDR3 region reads CASSAGTDSYEQYF.

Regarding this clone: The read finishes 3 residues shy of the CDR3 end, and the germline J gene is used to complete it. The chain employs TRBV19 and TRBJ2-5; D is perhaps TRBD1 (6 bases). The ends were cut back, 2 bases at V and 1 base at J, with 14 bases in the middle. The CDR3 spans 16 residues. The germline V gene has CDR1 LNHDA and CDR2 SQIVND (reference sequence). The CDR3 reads CASSIQGMASQETQYF. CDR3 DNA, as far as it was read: TGTGCCAGTAGTATACAGGGGATGGCATCCCAAGAGACC.

CDR3 DNA (partial): TGTGCCAGCTCACCAGCAGGCCCAGAAGTGAACACTGAA. Amino acid sequence: CASSPAGPEVNTE. The CDR3 in its entirety is CASSPAGPEVNTEAFF. The V gene is TRBV18, the J gene TRBJ1-1; D is ambiguous. The read halts 3 residues ahead of the CDR3 end, with the missing end drawn from the germline J gene. The CDR3 has 16 residues. CDR1 is KGHSH, CDR2 LQKENI, per germline. Trimming took 2 bases from V and 0 from J, leaving 13 bases between them.